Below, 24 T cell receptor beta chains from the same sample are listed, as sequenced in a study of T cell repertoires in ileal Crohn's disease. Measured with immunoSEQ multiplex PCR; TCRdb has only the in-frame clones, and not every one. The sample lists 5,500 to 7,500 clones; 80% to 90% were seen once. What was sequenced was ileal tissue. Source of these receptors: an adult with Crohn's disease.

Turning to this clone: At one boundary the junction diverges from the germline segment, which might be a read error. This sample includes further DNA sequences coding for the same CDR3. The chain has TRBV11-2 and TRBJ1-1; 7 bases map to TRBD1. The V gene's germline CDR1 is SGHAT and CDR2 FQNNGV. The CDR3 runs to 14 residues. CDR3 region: CASSRDRVNTEAFF. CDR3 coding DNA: TGTGCCAGCAGCCGCGACAGGGTGAACACCGAAGCTTTCTTT.

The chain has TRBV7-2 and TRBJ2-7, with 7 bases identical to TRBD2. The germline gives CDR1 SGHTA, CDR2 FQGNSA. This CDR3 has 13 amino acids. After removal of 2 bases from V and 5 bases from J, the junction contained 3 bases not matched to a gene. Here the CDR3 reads CASSLPLANEQYF. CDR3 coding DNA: TGTGCCAGCAGCTTACCACTAGCGAACGAGCAGTACTTC. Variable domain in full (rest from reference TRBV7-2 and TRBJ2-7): GAGVSQSPSNKVTEKGKDVELRCDPISGHTALYWYRQSLGQGLEFLIYFQGNSAPDKSGLPSDRFSAERTGGSVSTLTIQRTQQEDSAVYLCASSLPLANEQYFGPGTRLTVT.

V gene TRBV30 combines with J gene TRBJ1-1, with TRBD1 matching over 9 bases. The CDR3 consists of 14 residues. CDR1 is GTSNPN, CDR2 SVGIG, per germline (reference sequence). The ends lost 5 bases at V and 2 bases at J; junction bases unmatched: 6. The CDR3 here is CAWGRDRDNTEAFF. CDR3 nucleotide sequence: TGTGCCTGGGGAAGGGACAGGGATAACACTGAAGCTTTCTTT. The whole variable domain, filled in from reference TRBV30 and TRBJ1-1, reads SQTIHQWPATLVQPVGSPLSLECTVEGTSNPNLYWYRQAAGRGLQLLFYSVGIGQISSEVPQNLSASRPQDRQFILSSKKLLLSDSGFYLCAWGRDRDNTEAFFGQGTRLTVV.

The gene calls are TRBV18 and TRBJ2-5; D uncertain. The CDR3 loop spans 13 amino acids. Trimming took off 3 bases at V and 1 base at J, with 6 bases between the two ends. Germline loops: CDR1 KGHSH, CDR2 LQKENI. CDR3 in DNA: TGTGCCAGCTCACCTAATGTCCAAGAGACCCAGTACTTC. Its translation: CASSPNVQETQYF. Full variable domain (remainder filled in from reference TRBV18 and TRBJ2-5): NAGVMQNPRHLVRRRGQEARLRCSPMKGHSHVYWYRQLPEEGLKFMVYLQKENIIDESGMPKERFSAEFPKEGPSILRIQQVVRGDSAAYFCASSPNVQETQYFGPGTRLLVL.

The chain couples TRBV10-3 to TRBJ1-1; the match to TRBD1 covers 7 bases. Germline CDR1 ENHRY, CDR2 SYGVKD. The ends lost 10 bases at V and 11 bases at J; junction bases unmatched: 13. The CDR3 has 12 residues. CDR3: CATGDSFDRAFF. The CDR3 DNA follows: TGTGCCACTGGGGACAGTTTCGACCGGGCTTTCTTT.

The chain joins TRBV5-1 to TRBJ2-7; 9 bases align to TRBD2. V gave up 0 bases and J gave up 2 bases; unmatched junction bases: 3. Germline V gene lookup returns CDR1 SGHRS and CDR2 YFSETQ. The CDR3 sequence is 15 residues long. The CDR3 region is CASSLVSSGTYEQYF. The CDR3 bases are TGCGCCAGCAGCTTGGTATCTAGCGGGACCTACGAGCAGTACTTC.

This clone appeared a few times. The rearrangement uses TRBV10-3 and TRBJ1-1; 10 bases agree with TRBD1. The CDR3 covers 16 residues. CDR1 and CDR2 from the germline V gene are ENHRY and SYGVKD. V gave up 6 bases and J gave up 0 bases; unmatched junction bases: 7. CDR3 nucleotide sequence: TGTGCCATCAGCCTCGGACAGGGGGGGGTGAACACTGAAGCTTTCTTT. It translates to CAISLGQGGVNTEAFF.

CDR3 in DNA: TGTGCCAGCAGCGGGACACCGGACGAGCAGTACTTC. It is translated as CASSGTPDEQYF. The V call is TRBV6-1, the J call TRBJ2-7; tentative D call: TRBD1 (6 bases). V was clipped by 6 bases and J by 5 bases, with 11 bases between them. CDR3 size: 12 residues. Germline assignment: CDR1 MNHNS and CDR2 SASEGT.

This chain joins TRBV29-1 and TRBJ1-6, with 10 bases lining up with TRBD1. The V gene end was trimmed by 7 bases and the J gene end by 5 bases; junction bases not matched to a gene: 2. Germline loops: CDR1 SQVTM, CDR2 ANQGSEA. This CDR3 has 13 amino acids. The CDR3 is CSAGTGDNSPLHF. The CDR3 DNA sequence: TGCAGCGCCGGGACAGGGGATAATTCACCCCTCCACTTT.

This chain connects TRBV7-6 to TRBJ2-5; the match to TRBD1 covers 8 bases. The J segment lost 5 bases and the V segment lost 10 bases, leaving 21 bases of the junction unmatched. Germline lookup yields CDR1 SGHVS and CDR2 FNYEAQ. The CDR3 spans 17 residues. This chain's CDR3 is CATSPTVGQDPRETQYF. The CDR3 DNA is TGTGCCACTTCCCCCACGGTGGGACAGGACCCTAGGGAGACCCAGTACTTC.

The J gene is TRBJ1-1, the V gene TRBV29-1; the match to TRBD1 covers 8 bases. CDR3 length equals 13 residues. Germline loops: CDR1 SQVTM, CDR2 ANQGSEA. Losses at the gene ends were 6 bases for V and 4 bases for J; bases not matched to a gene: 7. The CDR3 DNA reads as TGCAGCGTCTCGGACAGGGTTGGCACTGAAGCTTTCTTT. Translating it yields CSVSDRVGTEAFF.

CDR3 amino acids: CASSPGGGAYEQYF. The CDR3, as DNA: TGCGCCAGCAGCCCGGGCGGGGGCGCCTACGAGCAGTACTTC. This chain links TRBV5-1 with TRBJ2-7; maybe TRBD2 (7 bases). CDR3 length: 14 residues. V shed 4 bases and J shed 2 bases, with 13 bases lying between them. The germline V gene encodes CDR1 SGHRS and CDR2 YFSETQ.

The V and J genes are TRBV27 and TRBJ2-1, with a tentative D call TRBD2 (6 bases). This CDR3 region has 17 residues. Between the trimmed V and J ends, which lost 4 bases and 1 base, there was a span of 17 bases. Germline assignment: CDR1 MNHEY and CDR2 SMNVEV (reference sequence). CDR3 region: CASSSRGWAGSYNEQFF. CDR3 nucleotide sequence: TGTGCCAGCAGTTCCCGGGGGTGGGCGGGGTCCTACAATGAGCAGTTCTTC.

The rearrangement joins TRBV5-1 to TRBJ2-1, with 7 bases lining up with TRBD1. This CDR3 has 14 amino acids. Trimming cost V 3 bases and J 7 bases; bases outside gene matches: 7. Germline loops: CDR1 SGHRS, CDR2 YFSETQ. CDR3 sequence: CASSYTQGVNEQFF. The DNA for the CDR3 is TGCGCCAGCAGCTACACCCAGGGGGTAAATGAGCAGTTCTTC.

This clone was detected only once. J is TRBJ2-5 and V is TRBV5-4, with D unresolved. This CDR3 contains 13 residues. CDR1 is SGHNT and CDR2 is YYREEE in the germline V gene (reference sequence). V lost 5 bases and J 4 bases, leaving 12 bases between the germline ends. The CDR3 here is CASRARLGETQYF. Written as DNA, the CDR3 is TGTGCCAGCAGAGCTAGACTCGGAGAGACCCAGTACTTC.

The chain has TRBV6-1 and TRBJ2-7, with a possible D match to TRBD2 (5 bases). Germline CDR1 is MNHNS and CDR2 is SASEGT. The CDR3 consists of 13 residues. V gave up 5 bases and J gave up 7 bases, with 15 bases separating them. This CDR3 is CASSLTSNGEQYF. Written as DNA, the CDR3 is TGTGCCAGCAGTTTAACTAGTAACGGGGAGCAGTACTTC.

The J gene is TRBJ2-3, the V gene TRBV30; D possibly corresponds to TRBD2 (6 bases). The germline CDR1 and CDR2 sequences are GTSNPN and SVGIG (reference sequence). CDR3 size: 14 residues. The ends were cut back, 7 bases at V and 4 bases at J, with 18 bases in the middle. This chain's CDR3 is CASVPVGGSDTQYF. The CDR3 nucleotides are TGTGCCTCCGTTCCAGTGGGAGGCTCAGATACGCAGTATTTT.

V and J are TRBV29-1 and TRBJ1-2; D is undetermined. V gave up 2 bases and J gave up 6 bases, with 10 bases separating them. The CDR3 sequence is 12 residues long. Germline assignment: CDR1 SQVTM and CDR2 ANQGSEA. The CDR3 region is CSVEFPSHGYTF. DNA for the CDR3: TGCAGCGTTGAATTTCCCTCCCATGGCTACACCTTC.

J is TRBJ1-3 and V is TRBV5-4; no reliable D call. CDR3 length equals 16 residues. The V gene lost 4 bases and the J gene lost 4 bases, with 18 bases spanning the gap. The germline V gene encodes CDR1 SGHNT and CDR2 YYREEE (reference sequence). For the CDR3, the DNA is TGTGCCAGCAGCCCGGAGGTAGACTTAGGAGGAAACACCATATATTTT. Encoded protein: CASSPEVDLGGNTIYF.

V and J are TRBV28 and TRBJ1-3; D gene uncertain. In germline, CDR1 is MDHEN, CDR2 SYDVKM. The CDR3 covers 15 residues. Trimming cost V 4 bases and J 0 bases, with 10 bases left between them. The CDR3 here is CASSSPGHSGNTIYF. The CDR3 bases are TGTGCCAGCAGTTCCCCGGGTCACTCTGGAAACACCATATATTTT.

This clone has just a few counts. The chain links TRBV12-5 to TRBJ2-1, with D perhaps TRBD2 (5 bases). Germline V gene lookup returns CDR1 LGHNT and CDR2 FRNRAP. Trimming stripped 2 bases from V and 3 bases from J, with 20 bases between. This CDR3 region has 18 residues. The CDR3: CASGLIEGIEGGYNEQFF. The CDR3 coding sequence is TGTGCTAGTGGTTTGATCGAAGGTATTGAGGGCGGCTACAATGAGCAGTTCTTC. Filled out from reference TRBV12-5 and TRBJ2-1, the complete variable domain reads DARVTQTPRHKVTEMGQEVTMRCQPILGHNTVFWYRQTMMQGLELLAYFRNRAPLDDSGMPKDRFSAEMPDATLATLKIQPSEPRDSAVYFCASGLIEGIEGGYNEQFFGPGTRLTVL.

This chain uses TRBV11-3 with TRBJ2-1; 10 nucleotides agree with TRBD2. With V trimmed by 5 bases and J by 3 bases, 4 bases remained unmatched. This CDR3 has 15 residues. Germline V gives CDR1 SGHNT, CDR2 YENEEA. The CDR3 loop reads CASSPSSGSYNEQFF. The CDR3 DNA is TGTGCCAGCAGCCCATCTAGCGGGAGCTACAATGAGCAGTTCTTC.

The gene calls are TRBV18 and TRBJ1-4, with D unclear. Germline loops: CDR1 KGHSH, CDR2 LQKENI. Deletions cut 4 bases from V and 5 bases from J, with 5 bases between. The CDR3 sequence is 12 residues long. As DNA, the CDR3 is TGTGCCAGCTCACGTGGCAATGAAAAACTGTTTTTT. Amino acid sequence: CASSRGNEKLFF.

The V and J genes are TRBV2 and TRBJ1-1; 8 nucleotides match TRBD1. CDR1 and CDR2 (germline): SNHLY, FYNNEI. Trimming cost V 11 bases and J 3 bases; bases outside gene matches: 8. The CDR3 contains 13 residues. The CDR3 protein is CASTQGADTEAFF. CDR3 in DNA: TGTGCCTCCACGCAGGGGGCCGACACTGAAGCTTTCTTT.